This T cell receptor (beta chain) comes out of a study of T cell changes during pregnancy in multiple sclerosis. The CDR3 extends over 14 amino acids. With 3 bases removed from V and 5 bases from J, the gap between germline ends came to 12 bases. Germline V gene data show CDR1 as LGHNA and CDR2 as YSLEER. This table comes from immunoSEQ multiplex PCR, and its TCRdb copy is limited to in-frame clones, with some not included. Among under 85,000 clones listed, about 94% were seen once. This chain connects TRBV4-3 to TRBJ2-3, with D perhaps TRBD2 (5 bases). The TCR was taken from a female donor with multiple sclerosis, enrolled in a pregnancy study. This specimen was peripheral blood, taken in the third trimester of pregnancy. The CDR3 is CASSQDGLLDTQYF. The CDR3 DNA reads TGCGCCAGCAGCCAGGACGGACTGTTAGATACGCAGTATTTT.